These T cell receptor beta chains were read from a single sample in a study of shared clonotypes between healthy human individuals. Sequencing was performed with immunoSEQ multiplex PCR; in TCRdb, only in-frame clones are kept and a portion is missing. The table has more than 2 million clones, about 95% seen once. The source material was naive CD8+ T cells sorted from blood. The receptors were gathered from a man younger than 35 in good health. Each CDR3 is given with its conserved first and last residue. Fields, in order: J gene, V gene, D gene, clone size, CDR3 length, CDR3 DNA, CDR3 protein. D genes are given only for firm matches. For some rows the clone size is stated as once, few or many, or as a class when expanded; others skip it.

>TRBJ2-7|TRBV5-8|TRBD1|NA|13
TGTGCCAGCAGGATCGGACAGGGCGGCGAGCAGTACTTC
CASRIGQGGEQYF
>TRBJ2-5|TRBV6-6|NA|NA|15
TGTGCCAGCAGTTACTTGACAGCCCATCAAGAGACCCAGTACTTC
CASSYLTAHQETQYF
>TRBJ1-5|TRBV28|NA|once|14
TGTGCCAGCAGTTTACGGGGGGGGGCTCAGCCCCAGCATTTT
CASSLRGGAQPQHF
>TRBJ2-1|TRBV7-9|NA|NA|16
TGTGCCAGCAGCTCCCCGGACTCGAGCTCCTACAATGAGCAGTTCTTC
CASSSPDSSSYNEQFF
>TRBJ2-3|TRBV11-2|NA|NA|15
TGTGCCAGCAGCTTAGGAGGCGGGGGCTTAGATACGCAGTATTTT
CASSLGGGGLDTQYF
>TRBJ2-3|TRBV13|TRBD2|NA|16
TGTGCCAGCAGCTTAGGGACTAGCGGGAACCCAGATACGCAGTATTTT
CASSLGTSGNPDTQYF
>TRBJ2-2|TRBV2|NA|NA|14
TGTGCCAGCAGGCCTTGGGGGGCCGGCGGGGAGCTGTTTTTT
CASRPWGAGGELFF
>TRBJ2-7|TRBV4-1|NA|NA|14
TGCGCCAGCAGCCTAAAGCAGGGCCTCTACGAGCAGTACTTC
CASSLKQGLYEQYF
>TRBJ1-2|TRBV28|TRBD1|once|13
TGTGCCAGCCTCGATCAGGGGGCTTATGGCTACACCTTC
CASLDQGAYGYTF
>TRBJ2-3|TRBV5-5|NA|NA|16
TGTGCCAGCAGCTTCTTATCGACGGCGAGCACAGATACGCAGTATTTT
CASSFLSTASTDTQYF
>TRBJ1-1|TRBV28|TRBD1|NA|18
TGTGCCAGCAGCCCCTGGAGGACAGGGAATCGGTCGGACACTGAAGCTTTCTTT
CASSPWRTGNRSDTEAFF
>TRBJ2-3|TRBV5-1|NA|NA|15
TGCGCCAGCAGCTTGGTTGGTTTGCTCACAGATACGCAGTATTTT
CASSLVGLLTDTQYF
>TRBJ1-2|TRBV4-3|NA|NA|15
TGCGCCAGCAGCCGAGTCCTCGGGGAGGACTATGGCTACACCTTC
CASSRVLGEDYGYTF
>TRBJ2-7|TRBV5-5|NA|NA|15
TGTGCCAGCAGCTTCTTTGCAGGGCAACCCGACGAGCAGTACTTC
CASSFFAGQPDEQYF
>TRBJ1-6|TRBV28|NA|NA|14
TGTGCCAGCAGTTTTTGGCAGGGAAATTCACCCCTCCACTTT
CASSFWQGNSPLHF
>TRBJ2-7|TRBV27|NA|NA|16
TGTGCCAGCAGTCCTTCCTCGGGAGAAGGTTCCTACGAGCAGTACTTC
CASSPSSGEGSYEQYF
>TRBJ1-1|TRBV6-1|NA|NA|14
TGTGCCAGCAGTGACAATCCTGGGGGGCCTGAAGCTTTCTTT
CASSDNPGGPEAFF
>TRBJ2-3|TRBV9|TRBD2|NA|17
TGTGCCAGCAGCCCTAAGACTAGCGGGGCTAGCACAGATACGCAGTATTTT
CASSPKTSGASTDTQYF
>TRBJ2-7|TRBV7-2|NA|once|14
TGTGCCAGCAGCTTCGGGCGGGCCTCCTACGAGCAGTACTTC
CASSFGRASYEQYF
>TRBJ2-7|TRBV27|NA|NA|14
TGTGCCAGCAGCCCCTGGGGGCCGAGCTACGAGCAGTACTTC
CASSPWGPSYEQYF
>TRBJ1-4|TRBV7-9|NA|NA|16
TGTGCCAGCAGCTTAGCGGAGAGGGGGTCTAATGAAAAACTGTTTTTT
CASSLAERGSNEKLFF
>TRBJ2-1|TRBV19|TRBD1|NA|15
TGTGCCAGTAGTATCCTGGGACAGGGCTACAATGAGCAGTTCTTC
CASSILGQGYNEQFF
>TRBJ2-7|TRBV6-5|NA|NA|13
TGTGCCAGCAGTCTTACAGGGACCTACGAGCAGTACTTC
CASSLTGTYEQYF
>TRBJ2-3|TRBV4-3|NA|NA|18
TGCGCCAGCAGCCAAGACATTGGGGACTGGTTATACACAGATACGCAGTATTTT
CASSQDIGDWLYTDTQYF
>TRBJ2-7|TRBV10-3|NA|NA|12
TGTGCCATCAGTGAGTCGGGGGCCGAGCAGTACTTC
CAISESGAEQYF
>TRBJ2-2|TRBV15|TRBD1|NA|14
TGTGCCACCGGACCGACAGGGGGGACCGGGGAGCTGTTTTTT
CATGPTGGTGELFF
>TRBJ2-7|TRBV4-1|NA|few|15
TGCGCCAGCAGCCAAGATCCGGGACACCTCTACGAGCAGTACTTC
CASSQDPGHLYEQYF
>TRBJ2-1|TRBV7-9|TRBD2|NA|15
TGTGCCAGCAGCTTAGATAGCGGGGCCTACAATGAGCAGTTCTTC
CASSLDSGAYNEQFF
>TRBJ1-4|TRBV4-3|NA|NA|13
TGCGCCAGCAGCCCCGTCTTGGGAGAAAAACTGTTTTTT
CASSPVLGEKLFF
>TRBJ1-6|TRBV10-1|NA|NA|14
TGCGCCAGCAGTGAGTCTAGGGGAAGTTCACCCCTCCACTTT
CASSESRGSSPLHF
>TRBJ1-3|TRBV29-1|NA|NA|12
TGCAGCGGCCTGATTTCTGGAAACACCATATATTTT
CSGLISGNTIYF
>TRBJ2-7|TRBV28|TRBD1|once|17
TGTGCCAGCAGTACCCGGTCAGTGAACAGGGGCTCCTACGAGCAGTACTTC
CASSTRSVNRGSYEQYF
>TRBJ1-2|TRBV7-8|NA|NA|13
TGTGCCAGCAGTTTTGGGGAGGGTAATGGCTACACCTTC
CASSFGEGNGYTF
>TRBJ1-4|TRBV10-3|NA|NA|15
TGTGCCATCAGTGAGTCTCTTGGGTTGGATGAAAAACTGTTTTTT
CAISESLGLDEKLFF
>TRBJ2-1|TRBV2|NA|once|11
TGTGCCAGGAAACTACCGGGACAGCAGTTCTTC
CARKLPGQQFF
>TRBJ2-7|TRBV10-3|NA|NA|13
TGTGCCATCACCTCCAGCGGAGTGACCGAGCAGTACTTC
CAITSSGVTEQYF
>TRBJ1-6|TRBV5-6|TRBD1|few|12
TGTGCCAGCAGCCCGGGACAGCTCCCCCTCCACTTT
CASSPGQLPLHF
>TRBJ2-1|TRBV9|NA|once|15
TGTGCCAGCAGCGCCCGAGGGCCCCCCTACAATGAGCAGTTCTTC
CASSARGPPYNEQFF
>TRBJ2-5|TRBV11-1|TRBD2|NA|14
TGTGCCAGCTCAGTAGCGGGGGACGAAGAGACCCAGTACTTC
CASSVAGDEETQYF
>TRBJ2-5|TRBV11-2|NA|NA|12
TGTGCCAGCAGCTTTGGGGTGGAGACCCAGTACTTC
CASSFGVETQYF
>TRBJ1-4|TRBV25-1|NA|once|13
TGTGCCAGCAGATCCCCCGGGGGGGAAAAACTGTTTTTT
CASRSPGGEKLFF
>TRBJ1-1|TRBV4-2|TRBD1|NA|15
TGTGCCAGCAGCCATGGACAGGACCTAGGAGCTGAAGCTTTCTTT
CASSHGQDLGAEAFF
>TRBJ2-7|TRBV28|NA|NA|15
TGTGCCAGCAGTTCCTCTGTTCGTTTTTCCTACGAGCAGTACTTC
CASSSSVRFSYEQYF
>TRBJ2-6|TRBV27|NA|NA|16
TGTGCCAGCAGTTTATTACAGGGCACTGGGGCCAACGTCCTGACTTTC
CASSLLQGTGANVLTF
>TRBJ2-7|TRBV12-5|NA|NA|13
TGTGCTAGTGGTTTGGAGGGGGGACACGAGCAGTACTTC
CASGLEGGHEQYF
>TRBJ1-1|TRBV9|NA|NA|13
TGTGCCAGCAGCCTCCAGGAAGTCACTGAAGCTTTCTTT
CASSLQEVTEAFF